This T cell receptor beta chain appears in the sequencing data of a study of blood T cell dynamics during melanoma immunotherapy. Study-level information: Metastatic melanoma patients received first-line pembrolizumab or nivolumab plus ipilimumab.

Concerning this clone itself: Its specificity is not known.

Time point described: pre-treatment baseline. Blood was drawn before treatment and at week 3 after checkpoint blockade. Every bulk PBMC sample received the same 350 ng of DNA. Generated by immunoSEQ multiplex PCR, the TCRdb table keeps only in-frame clones and is missing some. The sample lists over 4,500 clones; around nine tenths were seen once. Whole-study results and caveats: The study could not tell melanoma-specific clones from general immune activation.

The receptor was derived from a human donor with melanoma. This sample comprised blood, obtained from a patient treated with checkpoint blockade.

Here the CDR3 reads CASSKTGGGEKLFF. The CDR3 DNA is TGTGCCAGCAGTAAAACAGGGGGCGGGGAAAAACTGTTTTTT. The genes are TRBV6-6 and TRBJ1-4; 9 bases agree with TRBD1. From germline, CDR1 is MNHNY and CDR2 SVGAGI (reference sequence). Trimming took 5 bases from V and 8 from J; bases not matched to a gene: 6. The CDR3 is 14 amino acids.